This is a list of T cell receptor beta chains from one sample in a study of graft-versus-host responses after intestinal transplantation. Data came from immunoSEQ multiplex PCR; TCRdb stores just in-frame clones and leaves some out. Among tens of thousands of clones, approximately 93% were seen once, and the ten largest hold about 0.47%. Here the sequenced sample was PBMCs, taken 156 days after intestinal transplant. Source of these receptors: a human patient who received an intestinal transplant, so some T cells may come from the graft donor. The conserved cysteine and the conserved F or W are not part of the CDR3 here. The D gene is left open where the match is weak.

SVVPPDYGYT NA TRBJ1-2 TRBV29-1
ASSPLAGEFEQF TRBD2 TRBJ2-1 TRBV5-8
ASSYGTRFNEQF TRBD2 TRBJ2-1 TRBV7-2
ASSGPTANTEAF NA TRBJ1-1 TRBV19
ASSVASDRDNSPLH TRBD1 TRBJ1-6 TRBV9
ASSAGQGGETQY TRBD1 TRBJ2-5 TRBV7-9
ASSVGFGANEKLF NA TRBJ1-4 TRBV2
ASSQRQGVATEAF TRBD1 TRBJ1-1 TRBV14
ATEGQGDPDTQY TRBD1 TRBJ2-3 TRBV28
ASSQDPGRAYEQY NA TRBJ2-7 TRBV4-3
ASSPGLAYEQF TRBD2 TRBJ2-1 TRBV19
ASSQDRSRGGVGEQY TRBD2 TRBJ2-7 TRBV14
AWSVGLSGNTIY NA TRBJ1-3 TRBV30
SVENPDRQTYNEQF NA TRBJ2-1 TRBV29-1
ASSLEDGNSYNEQF NA TRBJ2-1 TRBV5-8
ASSPGLAGGLSRETQY TRBD2 TRBJ2-5 TRBV5-1
ASIYRGLEQY TRBD1 TRBJ2-7 TRBV6-1
ASSLWGAKNIQY NA TRBJ2-4 TRBV5-6
ASSPRTGIGADTQY NA TRBJ2-3 TRBV9
ASSLSQGDYEQY TRBD1 TRBJ2-7 TRBV27
ASSSTGWFGNEQY TRBD1 TRBJ2-7 TRBV5-1
ASSSGGDSGSPLH TRBD1 TRBJ1-6 TRBV7-9
AWSVPRVRSGNTIY NA TRBJ1-3 TRBV30
ASSQAPLEREGQNEQF TRBD2 TRBJ2-1 TRBV4-1
ASSFAPLVLTITDTQY NA TRBJ2-3 TRBV27
ASSLIQGAGYGYT TRBD1 TRBJ1-2 TRBV27
ASSPRRTSGRQETQY TRBD2 TRBJ2-5 TRBV4-3
ASGFATVEAF NA TRBJ1-1 TRBV12-5
ASSQEGSLGTSGMPGELF TRBD2 TRBJ2-2 TRBV4-2
ASSLVTGSTEAF TRBD1 TRBJ1-1 TRBV7-9
ASRTRGGRRDEQY NA TRBJ2-7 TRBV27
ASQGGGWTEAF TRBD1 TRBJ1-1 TRBV30